The table lists the clone carrying this T cell receptor (beta chain) with a few counts. Its antigen is unknown. Germline V gene lookup returns CDR1 SGDLS and CDR2 YYNGEE. This CDR3 is 15 amino acids long. V gave up 2 bases and J gave up 5 bases; unmatched junction bases: 5. The entry originates in a study of beta chain features in type 1 diabetes. Isolated RNA was reverse transcribed in full, so expressed TCRB transcripts were sequenced. Sequencing was performed with immunoSEQ multiplex PCR; in TCRdb, only in-frame clones are kept and a portion is missing. The data show about 230,000 clones, 16% seen once. Overall study findings and caveats: VDJ junctions from type 1 diabetes patients carried fewer insertions and larger deletions. Whether HLA type influences TCRB rearrangement remained unresolved here. Researchers report that Type 1 diabetes patients had moderately but significantly shorter TCRB CDR3s across all four CD4+ subsets.

The sample was naive CD4+ T cells from blood. The J gene is TRBJ1-5, the V gene TRBV9; 9 bases line up with TRBD1. The receptor was isolated from a man between 25 and 39 years old with type 1 diabetes. CDR3 DNA sequence: TGTGCCAGCAGCGTCGGGACAGGGATCCATCAGCCCCAGCATTTT. Protein product: CASSVGTGIHQPQHF.